This T cell receptor beta chain came from a study of blood T cell repertoires in COVID-19 (dated by TCRdb to about 2020). Turning to the overall study: Samples from collaborators originated in the United States, Italy and Spain and spanned both the acute and convalescent phases of COVID-19. The prospective study material was composed of cDNA or gDNA derived from T cells, B-cell-depleted T cells, or PBMCs. HLA class I and class II types, where available, came from metadata supplied by the sample provider rather than from assay-based typing. A de-identified subject ID, COVID-19 status, age in years and sex were almost always included in the sample metadata. Deeply sampled blood TCRbeta repertoires from subjects exposed to, actively infected with, or recovered from COVID-19 were included in the dataset. The repertoires were released in a freely available public database intended as a resource for research on the immune response to SARS-CoV-2. Samples were obtained from the ongoing ImmuneRACE study (first 160 participants) and from about 1,300 subjects provided by 6 global collaborators. On the study overall, not on this receptor specifically: The quantity of clinical and demographic metadata differed by source and by participant and was supplied without curation.

Of note for this clone: There is no known antigen for this receptor. No quality values exist for individual bases; no much larger clone is one base distant.

Participants in the prospective study were enrolled through a virtual design, were aged roughly 18 to 95 years, and lived in about 25 United States geographic areas. In the prospective study, cohorts were assigned on the basis of participant-reported clinical history obtained from a screening survey and a study questionnaire. For ImmuneRACE Cohort 3, a participant was defined as recovered based on two consecutive negative NP/OP PCR tests, clearance by a healthcare professional, or resolution of symptoms. Mobile phlebotomists in the prospective study collected whole blood, serum and a nasopharyngeal or oropharyngeal swab from every participant. Participants in the prospective study had the option to provide additional blood draws and questionnaires over a roughly 2-month period. Before DNA extraction, prospective study blood samples were shipped either frozen or at room temperature. The immunoSEQ Assay, a bias-controlled multiplex PCR, was used to amplify TCRbeta CDR3 regions from genomic DNA. Per the authors' processing: The number of nucleated cells in each sample was estimated from the amplification of reference gene primers within the assay. Sequence reads were collapsed and filtered to measure the absolute abundance of every unique TCRbeta CDR3 rearrangement. For each sample, productive Simpson clonality was calculated as the square root of Simpson's diversity index across productive rearrangements. TCRdb stores this immuneACCESS table with in-frame sequences only. Part of the clones is absent; in the studies checked, under half of the shortfall reflects unresolved V genes, and no reason is known for the rest. The V and J calls and clone size come from that table; D and trimming were worked out from the DNA. For this sample the table gives hundreds of thousands of clones, of which roughly 87% were detected only once. Around 8.9% of the sample is held by the ten biggest clonotypes.

The sequence derives from a woman aged 18-29 years who had recovered from COVID-19. The sequenced sample was PBMCs or T cells enriched from blood (not recorded which).

The CDR3 is CASNSGISYNSPLHF. The nucleotides read TGTGCCAGCAATAGCGGTATCTCCTATAATTCACCCCTCCACTTT. This receptor chain uses TRBV28 and TRBJ1-6; the D gene is not confidently resolved. Looking up the germline V gene yields CDR1 MDHEN and CDR2 SYDVKM. The junction carries 10 bases between V and J, which are trimmed by 7 bases and 0 bases respectively. The CDR3 covers 15 residues, taking in both the cysteine and the phenylalanine. This entry keeps only the CDR3 DNA: 45 bases, framed from base 1.